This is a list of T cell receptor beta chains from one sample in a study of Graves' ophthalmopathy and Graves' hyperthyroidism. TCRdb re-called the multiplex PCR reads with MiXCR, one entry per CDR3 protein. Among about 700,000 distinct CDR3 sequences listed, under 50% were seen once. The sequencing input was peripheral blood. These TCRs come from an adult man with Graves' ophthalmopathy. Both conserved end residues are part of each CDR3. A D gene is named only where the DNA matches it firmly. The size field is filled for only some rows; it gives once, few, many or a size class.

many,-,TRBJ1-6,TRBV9,CASSVRGADNSPLHF,TGTGCCAGCAGCGTTAGGGGGGCCGACAATTCACCCCTCCACTTT
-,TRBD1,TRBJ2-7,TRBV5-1,CASSPPLARQGNEQYF,TGCGCCAGCAGCCCGCCCCTTGCTCGACAGGGGAACGAGCAGTACTTC
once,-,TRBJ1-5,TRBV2,CASSDTGKPQHF,TGTGCCAGCAGTGATACAGGGAAGCCCCAGCATTTT
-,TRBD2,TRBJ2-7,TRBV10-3,CAISEPGLAGYEQYF,TGTGCCATCAGTGAGCCTGGACTAGCTGGTTACGAGCAGTACTTC
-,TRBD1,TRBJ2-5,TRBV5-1,CASSFQGAQQETQYF,TGCGCCAGCAGCTTCCAGGGGGCGCAGCAAGAGACCCAGTACTTC
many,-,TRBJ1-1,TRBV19,CASSRAVNTEAFF,TGTGCCAGTAGTCGGGCCGTGAACACTGAAGCTTTCTTT
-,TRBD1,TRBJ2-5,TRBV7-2,CASTYGTGRAQYF,TGTGCCAGCACCTACGGGACAGGGAGGGCCCAGTACTTC
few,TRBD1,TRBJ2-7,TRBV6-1,CASSYNRDRTYEQYF,TGTGCCAGCAGTTATAACCGGGACAGGACCTACGAGCAGTACTTC
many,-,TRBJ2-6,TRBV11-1,CASSSAGGRGAGANVLTF,TGTGCCAGCAGCTCTGCCGGAGGGCGAGGGGCTGGGGCCAACGTCCTGACTTTC
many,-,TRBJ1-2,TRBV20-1,CSARGGQVKYGYTF,TGCAGTGCTAGAGGCGGCCAGGTCAAGTATGGCTACACCTTC
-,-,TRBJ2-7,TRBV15,CATSRGTAPYEQYF,TGTGCCACCAGCAGAGGGACAGCACCCTACGAGCAGTACTTC
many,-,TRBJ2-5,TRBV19,CASSSRTVQETQYF,TGTGCCAGTAGTTCCCGGACAGTTCAAGAGACCCAGTACTTC
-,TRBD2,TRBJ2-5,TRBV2,CASSDRGDETQYF,TGTGCCAGCAGTGACCGGGGGGACGAGACCCAGTACTTC
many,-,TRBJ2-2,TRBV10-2,CASRGNTGELFF,TGCGCCAGCCGCGGAAACACCGGGGAGCTGTTTTTT
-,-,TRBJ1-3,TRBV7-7,CAVRDPGNTIYF,TGTGCCGTCCGGGACCCTGGAAACACCATATATTTT
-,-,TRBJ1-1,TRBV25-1,CASRPNDTEAFF,TGTGCCAGCAGACCCAACGACACTGAAGCTTTCTTT
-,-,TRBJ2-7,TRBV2,CASSKSGSYGQYF,TGTGCCAGCAGTAAAAGCGGCTCCTACGGGCAGTACTTC
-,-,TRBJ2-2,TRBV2,CASSQTDGGTGELFF,TGTGCCAGCAGCCAAACAGATGGGGGCACCGGGGAGCTGTTTTTT
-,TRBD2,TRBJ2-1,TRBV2,CASSSGRAYNEQFF,TGTGCCAGCAGTAGCGGGAGGGCCTACAATGAGCAGTTCTTC
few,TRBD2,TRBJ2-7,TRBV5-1,CASSLIAGGGEQYF,TGCGCCAGCAGCTTGATAGCGGGAGGCGGCGAGCAGTACTTC
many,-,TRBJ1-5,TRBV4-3,CASSQEWSVSQPQHF,TGCGCCAGCAGCCAAGAGTGGAGCGTAAGTCAGCCCCAGCATTTT
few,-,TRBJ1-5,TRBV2,CASSREGPNQPQHF,TGTGCCAGCAGCCGGGAAGGCCCGAATCAGCCCCAGCATTTT
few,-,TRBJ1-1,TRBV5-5,CASSLKERMNTEAFF,TGTGCCAGCAGCTTGAAGGAGCGTATGAACACTGAAGCTTTCTTT
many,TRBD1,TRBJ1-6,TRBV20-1,CSARQPGGDNSPLHF,TGCAGTGCTAGGCAACCAGGGGGGGATAATTCACCCCTCCACTTT
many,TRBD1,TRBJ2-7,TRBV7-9,CASSFPGQGYEQYF,TGTGCCAGCAGCTTCCCGGGACAGGGGTACGAGCAGTACTTC
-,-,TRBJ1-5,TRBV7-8,CASSRTGGGQHF,TGTGCCAGCAGCCGGACGGGGGGGGGCCAGCATTTT
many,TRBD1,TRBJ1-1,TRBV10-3,CAISERQGDTEAFF,TGTGCCATCAGTGAGCGGCAGGGGGACACTGAAGCTTTCTTT
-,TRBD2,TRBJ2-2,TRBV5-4,CASSFHTSGRGTGELFF,TGTGCCAGCAGCTTCCATACTAGCGGGAGGGGCACCGGGGAGCTGTTTTTT
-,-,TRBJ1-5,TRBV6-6,CASSKWNGSNQPQHF,TGTGCCAGCAGTAAATGGAACGGATCCAATCAGCCCCAGCATTTT
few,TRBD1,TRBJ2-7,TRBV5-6,CASSLGAGGHREQYF,TGTGCCAGCAGCTTGGGGGCAGGGGGCCACCGGGAGCAGTACTTC
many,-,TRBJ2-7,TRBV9,CASSVGGTGTYEQYF,TGTGCCAGCAGCGTAGGTGGAACGGGCACTTACGAGCAGTACTTC
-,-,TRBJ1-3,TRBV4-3,CASSLDRLLSGNTIYF,TGCGCCAGCAGCCTGGATAGGCTACTCTCTGGAAACACCATATATTTT
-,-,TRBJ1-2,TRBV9,CASSVEGQAWGGYTF,TGTGCCAGCAGCGTAGAGGGGCAGGCCTGGGGTGGCTACACCTTC
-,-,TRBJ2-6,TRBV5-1,CASSPQTLTF,TGCGCCAGCAGCCCTCAGACCCTGACTTTC
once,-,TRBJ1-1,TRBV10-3,CAITGVFTEAFF,TGTGCCATCACAGGGGTTTTCACTGAAGCTTTCTTT
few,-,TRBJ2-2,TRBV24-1,CATSETVTGELFF,TGTGCCACCAGTGAGACCGTCACCGGGGAGCTGTTTTTT
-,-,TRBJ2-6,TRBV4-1,CAGSQDWGMELSGANVLTF,TGCGCCGGCAGCCAAGATTGGGGGATGGAGTTGTCTGGGGCCAACGTCCTGACTTTC
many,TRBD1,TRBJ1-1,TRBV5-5,CASSPTGLDTEAFF,TGTGCCAGCAGCCCGACAGGGCTGGACACTGAAGCTTTCTTT
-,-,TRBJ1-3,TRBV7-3,CASSLTVGNTIYF,TGTGCCAGCAGCTTAACGGTGGGAAACACCATATATTTT
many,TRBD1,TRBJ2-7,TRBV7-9,CASSSGQGEAYEQYF,TGTGCCAGCAGCTCGGGACAGGGGGAGGCTTACGAGCAGTACTTC
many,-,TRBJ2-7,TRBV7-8,CASSSVSSYEQYF,TGTGCCAGCAGCTCGGTCAGCTCCTACGAGCAGTACTTC
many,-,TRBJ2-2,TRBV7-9,CASSLVLPGPNTGELFF,TGTGCCAGCAGCTTAGTCTTGCCAGGACCGAACACCGGGGAGCTGTTTTTT
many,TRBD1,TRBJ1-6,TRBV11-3,CAGPRGQANSPLHF,TGTGCCGGACCCAGGGGACAGGCCAATTCACCCCTCCACTTT
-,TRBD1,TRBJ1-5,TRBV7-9,CASSSQGALQPQHF,TGTGCCAGCAGCTCACAGGGGGCACTTCAGCCCCAGCATTTT
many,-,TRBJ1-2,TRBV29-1,CSADSQGPIHYGYTF,TGCAGCGCCGACTCACAGGGTCCTATTCACTATGGCTACACCTTC
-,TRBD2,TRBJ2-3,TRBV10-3,CAISDSSGRVTDTQYF,TGTGCCATCAGTGATTCTAGCGGGAGAGTCACAGATACGCAGTATTTT
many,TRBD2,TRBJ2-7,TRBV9,CASSASRTSGSYEQYF,TGTGCCAGCAGCGCATCAAGGACTAGCGGGAGCTACGAGCAGTACTTC
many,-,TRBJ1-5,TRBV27,CASSVSVSNQPQHF,TGTGCCAGCAGTGTGTCGGTTAGCAATCAGCCCCAGCATTTT
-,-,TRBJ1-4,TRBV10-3,CAITPDAGADEKLFF,TGTGCCATCACCCCGGACGCAGGGGCGGATGAAAAACTGTTTTTT